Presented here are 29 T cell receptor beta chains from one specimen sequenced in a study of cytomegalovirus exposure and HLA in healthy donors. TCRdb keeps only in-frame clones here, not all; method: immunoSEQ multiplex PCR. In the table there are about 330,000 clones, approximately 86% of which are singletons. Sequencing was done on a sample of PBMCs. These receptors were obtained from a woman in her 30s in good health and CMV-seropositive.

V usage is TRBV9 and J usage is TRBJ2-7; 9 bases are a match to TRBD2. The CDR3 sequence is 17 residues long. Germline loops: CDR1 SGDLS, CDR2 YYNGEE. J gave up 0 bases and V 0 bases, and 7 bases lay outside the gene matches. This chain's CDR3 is CASSVGGVAGASYEQYF. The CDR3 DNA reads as TGTGCCAGCAGCGTAGGGGGGGTAGCGGGAGCCTCCTACGAGCAGTACTTC.

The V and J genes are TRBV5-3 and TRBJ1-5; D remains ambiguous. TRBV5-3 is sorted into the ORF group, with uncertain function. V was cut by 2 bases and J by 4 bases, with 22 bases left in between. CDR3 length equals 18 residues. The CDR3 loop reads CARSLPDPSAAQNQPQHF. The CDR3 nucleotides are TGTGCCAGAAGCTTACCGGACCCCTCGGCGGCACAGAATCAGCCCCAGCATTTT.

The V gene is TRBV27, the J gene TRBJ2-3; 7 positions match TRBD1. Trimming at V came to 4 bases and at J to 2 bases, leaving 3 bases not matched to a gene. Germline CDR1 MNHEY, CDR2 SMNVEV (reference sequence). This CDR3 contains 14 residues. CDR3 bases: TGTGCCAGCAGTTCGGGACAGTACACAGATACGCAGTATTTT. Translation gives CASSSGQYTDTQYF.

Written as DNA, the CDR3 is TGCGCCAGCAGCCAAAGGGTTATTTTCAGGGGGCCCGATGGCTACACCTTC. This codes for CASSQRVIFRGPDGYTF. This sequence joins TRBV4-1 and TRBJ1-2, with 8 positions matching TRBD1. Looked up from germline, CDR1 is MGHRA and CDR2 is YSYEKL. The CDR3 spans 17 residues. Trimming removed 2 bases from V and 6 bases from J; junction bases left unmatched: 14.

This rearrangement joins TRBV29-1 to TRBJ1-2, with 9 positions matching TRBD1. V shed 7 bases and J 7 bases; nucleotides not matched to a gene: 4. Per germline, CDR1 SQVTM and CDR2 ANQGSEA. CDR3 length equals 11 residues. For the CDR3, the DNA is TGCAGCGGAGGACAGGGGAGTGGCTACACCTTC. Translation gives CSGGQGSGYTF.

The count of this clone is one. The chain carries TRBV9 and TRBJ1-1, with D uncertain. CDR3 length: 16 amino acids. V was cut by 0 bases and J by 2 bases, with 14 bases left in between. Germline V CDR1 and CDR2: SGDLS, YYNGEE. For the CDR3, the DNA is TGTGCCAGCAGCGTAGGAACATTATCGGTCAACACTGAAGCTTTCTTT. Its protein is CASSVGTLSVNTEAFF.

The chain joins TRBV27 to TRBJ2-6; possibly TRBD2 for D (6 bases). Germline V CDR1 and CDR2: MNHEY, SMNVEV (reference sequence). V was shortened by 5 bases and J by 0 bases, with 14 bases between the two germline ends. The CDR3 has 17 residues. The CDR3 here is CASSPEPGVSGANVLTF. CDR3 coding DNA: TGTGCCAGCAGTCCCGAGCCGGGGGTCTCTGGGGCCAACGTCCTGACTTTC.

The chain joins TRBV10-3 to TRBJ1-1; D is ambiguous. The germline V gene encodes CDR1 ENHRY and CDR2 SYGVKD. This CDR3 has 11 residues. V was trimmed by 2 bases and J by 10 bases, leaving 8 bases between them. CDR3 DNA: TGTGCCATCAGTGAGAGGGAGGGAGCTTTCTTT. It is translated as CAISEREGAFF.

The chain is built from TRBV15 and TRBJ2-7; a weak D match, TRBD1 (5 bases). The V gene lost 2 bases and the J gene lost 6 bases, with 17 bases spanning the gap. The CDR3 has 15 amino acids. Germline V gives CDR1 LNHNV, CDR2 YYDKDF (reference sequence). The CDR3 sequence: CATSRPSGQGVEQYF. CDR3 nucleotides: TGTGCCACCAGCAGACCTTCAGGTCAGGGTGTCGAGCAGTACTTC.

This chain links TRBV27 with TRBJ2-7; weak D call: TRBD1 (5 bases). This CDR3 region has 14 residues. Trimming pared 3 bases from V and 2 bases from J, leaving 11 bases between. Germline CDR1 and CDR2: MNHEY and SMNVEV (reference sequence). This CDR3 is CASSFSWGAYEQYF. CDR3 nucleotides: TGTGCCAGCAGTTTCAGCTGGGGCGCCTACGAGCAGTACTTC.

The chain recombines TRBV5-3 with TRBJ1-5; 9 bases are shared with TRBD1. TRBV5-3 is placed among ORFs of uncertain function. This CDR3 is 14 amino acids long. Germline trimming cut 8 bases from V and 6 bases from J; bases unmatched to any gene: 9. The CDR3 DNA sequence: TGTGCCAGTCGAGGACAGGGGATAATTCAGCCCCAGCATTTT. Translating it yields CASRGQGIIQPQHF.

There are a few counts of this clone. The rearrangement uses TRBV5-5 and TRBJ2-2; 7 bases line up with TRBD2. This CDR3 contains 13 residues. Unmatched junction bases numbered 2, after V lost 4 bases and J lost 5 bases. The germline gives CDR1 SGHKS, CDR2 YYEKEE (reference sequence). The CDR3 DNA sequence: TGTGCCAGCAGCAGACTAGCAACCGGGGAGCTGTTTTTT. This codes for CASSRLATGELFF.

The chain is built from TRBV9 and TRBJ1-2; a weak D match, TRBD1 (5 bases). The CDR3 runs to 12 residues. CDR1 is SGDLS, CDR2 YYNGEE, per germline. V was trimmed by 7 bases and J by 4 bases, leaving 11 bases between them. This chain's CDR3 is CASGERGYGYTF. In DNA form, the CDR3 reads TGTGCCAGCGGCGAGAGGGGCTATGGCTACACCTTC. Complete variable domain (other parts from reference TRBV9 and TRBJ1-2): DSGVTQTPKHLITATGQRVTLRCSPRSGDLSVYWYQQSLDQGLQFLIQYYNGEERAKGNILERFSAQQFPDLHSELNLSSLELGDSALYFCASGERGYGYTFGSGTRLTVV.

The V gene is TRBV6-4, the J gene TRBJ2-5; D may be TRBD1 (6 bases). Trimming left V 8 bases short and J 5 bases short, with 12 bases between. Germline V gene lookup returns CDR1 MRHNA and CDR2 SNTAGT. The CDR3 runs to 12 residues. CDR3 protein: CASPQGLETQYF. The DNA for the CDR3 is TGTGCCAGCCCACAGGGCCTGGAGACCCAGTACTTC.

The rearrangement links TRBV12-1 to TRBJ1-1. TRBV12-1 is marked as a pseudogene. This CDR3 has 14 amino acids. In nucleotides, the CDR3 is TGTGCCAGCAGCTTTGGGCAGCCGAACACTGAAGCTTTCTTT. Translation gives CASSFGQPNTEAFF.

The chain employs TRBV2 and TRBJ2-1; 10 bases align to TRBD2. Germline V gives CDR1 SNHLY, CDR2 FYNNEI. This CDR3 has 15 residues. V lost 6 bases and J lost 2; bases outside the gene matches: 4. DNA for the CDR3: TGTGCCAGCAGACTAGCGGGATTTCCCTACAATGAGCAGTTCTTC. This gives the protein CASRLAGFPYNEQFF.

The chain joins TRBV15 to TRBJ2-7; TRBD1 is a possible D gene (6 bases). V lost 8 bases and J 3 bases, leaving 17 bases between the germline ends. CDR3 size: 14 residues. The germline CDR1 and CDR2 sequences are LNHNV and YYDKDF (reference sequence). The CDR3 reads CATHTGQKNYEQYF. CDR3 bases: TGTGCCACCCACACAGGACAGAAAAACTACGAGCAGTACTTC.

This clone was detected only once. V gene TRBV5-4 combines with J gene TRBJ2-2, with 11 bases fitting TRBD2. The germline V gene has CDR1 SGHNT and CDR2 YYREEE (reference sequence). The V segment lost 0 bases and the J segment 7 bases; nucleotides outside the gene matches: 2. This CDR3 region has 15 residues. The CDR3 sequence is CASSLVAGGLGELFF. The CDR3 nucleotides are TGTGCCAGCAGCTTGGTAGCGGGGGGGCTCGGGGAGCTGTTTTTT.

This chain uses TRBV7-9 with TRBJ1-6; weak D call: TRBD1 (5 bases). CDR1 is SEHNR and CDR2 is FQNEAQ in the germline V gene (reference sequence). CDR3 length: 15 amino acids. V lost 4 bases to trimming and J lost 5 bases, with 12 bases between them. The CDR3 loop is CASSWGGGNNSPLHF. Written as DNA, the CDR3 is TGTGCCAGCAGCTGGGGTGGGGGAAATAATTCACCCCTCCACTTT.

The CDR3 protein is CASRDRGTYEQYF. CDR3 nucleotide sequence: TGTGCCAGCCGGGACAGGGGAACCTACGAGCAGTACTTC. V usage is TRBV27 and J usage is TRBJ2-7, with 10 nucleotides matching TRBD1. The CDR3 is made up of 13 amino acids. V was clipped by 8 bases and J by 2 bases; unmatched bases: 3. The germline V gene has CDR1 MNHEY and CDR2 SMNVEV (reference sequence).

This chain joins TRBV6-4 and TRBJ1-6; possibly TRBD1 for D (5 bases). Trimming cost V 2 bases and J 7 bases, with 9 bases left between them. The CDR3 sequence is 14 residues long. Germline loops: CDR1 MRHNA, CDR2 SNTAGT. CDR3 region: CASSDAGSNSPLHF. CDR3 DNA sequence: TGTGCCAGCAGTGACGCAGGGTCAAATTCACCCCTCCACTTT.

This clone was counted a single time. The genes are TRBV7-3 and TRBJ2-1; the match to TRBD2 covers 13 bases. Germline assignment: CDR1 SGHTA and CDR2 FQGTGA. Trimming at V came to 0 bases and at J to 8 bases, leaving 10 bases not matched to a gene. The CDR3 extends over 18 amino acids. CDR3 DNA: TGTGCCAGCAGCTTAACGATGCCGGGACTAGCGGGAAGCCATGAGCAGTTCTTC. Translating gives CASSLTMPGLAGSHEQFF.

The CDR3 bases are TGTGCCAGCAGCTTAGCATTGACAGGGTCACTTGGTGAAGCTTTCTTT. Protein product: CASSLALTGSLGEAFF. The chain uses TRBV11-2 and TRBJ1-1; 7 bases fit TRBD1. V gave up 1 base and J gave up 7 bases; unmatched junction bases: 12. Germline assignment: CDR1 SGHAT and CDR2 FQNNGV. The CDR3 contains 16 residues.

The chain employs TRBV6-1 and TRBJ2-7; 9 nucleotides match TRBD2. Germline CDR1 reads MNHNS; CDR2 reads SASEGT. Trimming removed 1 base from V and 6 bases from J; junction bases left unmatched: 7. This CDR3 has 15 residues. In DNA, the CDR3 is TGTGCCAGCAGTGAAGGGTCGGCGGGGGGGCGCGAGCAGTACTTC. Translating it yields CASSEGSAGGREQYF.

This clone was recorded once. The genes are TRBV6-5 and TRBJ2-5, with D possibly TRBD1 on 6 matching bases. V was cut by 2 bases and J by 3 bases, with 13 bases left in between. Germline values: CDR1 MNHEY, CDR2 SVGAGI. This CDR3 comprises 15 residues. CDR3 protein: CASSYARGLKETQYF. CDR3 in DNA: TGTGCCAGCAGTTACGCCAGGGGCCTTAAAGAGACCCAGTACTTC.

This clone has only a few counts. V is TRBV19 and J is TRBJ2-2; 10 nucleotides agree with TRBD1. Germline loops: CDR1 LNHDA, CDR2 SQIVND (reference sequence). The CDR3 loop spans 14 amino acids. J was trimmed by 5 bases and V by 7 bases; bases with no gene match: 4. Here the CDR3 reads CASIGQGVTGELFF. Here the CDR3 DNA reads TGTGCCAGTATCGGACAGGGGGTGACCGGGGAGCTGTTTTTT.

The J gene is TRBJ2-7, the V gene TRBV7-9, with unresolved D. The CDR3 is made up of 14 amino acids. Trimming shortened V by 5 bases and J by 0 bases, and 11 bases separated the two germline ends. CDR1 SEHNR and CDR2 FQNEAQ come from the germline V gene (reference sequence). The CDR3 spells CASSPPRNSYEQYF. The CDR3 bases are TGTGCCAGCAGCCCCCCACGAAACTCCTACGAGCAGTACTTC.

CDR3: CASSYRQGGNQPQHF. As DNA, the CDR3 is TGTGCCAGCAGTTACCGGCAGGGCGGCAATCAGCCCCAGCATTTT. The V and J genes are TRBV6-5 and TRBJ1-5; D might be TRBD1 (5 bases). Germline V gene lookup returns CDR1 MNHEY and CDR2 SVGAGI. Trimming removed 2 bases at V and 2 bases at J, with 10 bases between. The CDR3 length is 15 residues.

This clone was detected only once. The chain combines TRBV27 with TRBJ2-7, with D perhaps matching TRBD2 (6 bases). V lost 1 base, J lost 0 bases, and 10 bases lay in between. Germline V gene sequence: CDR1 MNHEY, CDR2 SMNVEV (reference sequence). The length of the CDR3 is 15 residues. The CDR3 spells CASSLWAGSSYEQYF. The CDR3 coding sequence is TGTGCCAGCAGTTTATGGGCGGGATCCTCCTACGAGCAGTACTTC.